These 28 T cell receptor beta chains were sequenced from one sample in a study of cytomegalovirus exposure and HLA in healthy donors. The PCR was carried out with 60 Vbeta primers and 13 Jbeta primers. Assay: immunoSEQ multiplex PCR; the TCRdb copy retains only in-frame clones and omits some. The sample has 150,000 to 200,000 clones, around 84% seen once. Material for sequencing was PBMCs. The receptors originated from a woman under 30 in good health and CMV-seronegative.

The chain couples TRBV5-1 to TRBJ2-4; D uncertain. The CDR3 extends over 15 amino acids. CDR1 is SGHRS, CDR2 YFSETQ, per germline. V dropped 0 bases and J dropped 0 bases, with 7 bases sitting between them. The CDR3 nucleotides read TGCGCCAGCAGCTTGGGGTCAGTAGCCAAAAACATTCAGTACTTC. Translation gives CASSLGSVAKNIQYF.

This clone was observed once. The V call is TRBV5-1, the J call TRBJ2-1; TRBD2 agrees at 8 bases. The germline CDR1 and CDR2 sequences are SGHRS and YFSETQ. The trim removed 0 bases at V and 3 bases at J, leaving 5 bases unmatched. The CDR3 contains 16 residues. The CDR3 DNA follows: TGCGCCAGCAGCTTGGGGGCGGGAGGTGGCTACAATGAGCAGTTCTTC. It translates to CASSLGAGGGYNEQFF.

V is TRBV28 and J is TRBJ1-4; the D is unclear. Trimming took 3 bases from V and 0 from J, leaving 5 bases between them. The V gene's germline CDR1 is MDHEN and CDR2 SYDVKM. The CDR3 spans 14 residues. CDR3 bases: TGTGCCAGCAGTTTCCGGGCAACTAATGAAAAACTGTTTTTT. Its translation is CASSFRATNEKLFF.

The V gene is TRBV4-2, the J gene TRBJ2-1; 8 nucleotides agree with TRBD2. With 5 bases clipped from V and 7 bases from J, the junction kept 10 bases outside the gene matches. CDR1 and CDR2 from the germline V gene are LGHNA and YNFKEQ. The CDR3 extends over 15 amino acids. The DNA for the CDR3 is TGTGCCAGCAGCACACTGACTAGCGTAGGGAATGAGCAGTTCTTC. Translated: CASSTLTSVGNEQFF.

Note on this clone: A junction end diverges from the germline sequence, so it may reflect a read error. This sample also contains other DNA sequences that code for the same CDR3. This chain connects TRBV14 to TRBJ1-1; D remains ambiguous. This CDR3 spans 14 amino acids. From germline, CDR1 is SGHDN and CDR2 FVKESK. CDR3 protein: CASSQDLVNTEAFF. Here the CDR3 DNA reads TGCGCCAGCAGCCAAGATCTTGTGAACACTGAAGCTTTCTTT.

This chain joins TRBV9 and TRBJ2-5, with a possible D match to TRBD2 (6 bases). Germline assignment: CDR1 SGDLS and CDR2 YYNGEE. The V gene lost 0 bases and the J gene lost 4 bases, with 25 bases spanning the gap. The CDR3 extends over 19 amino acids. The CDR3 nucleotides are TGTGCCAGCAGCGTAGGCTGGCTAGGCGGGAATGATTGGGGAGAGACCCAGTACTTC. This gives the protein CASSVGWLGGNDWGETQYF.

The genes are TRBV9 and TRBJ2-7; 8 bases fit TRBD1. Trimming took 2 bases from V and 5 from J; bases not matched to a gene: 12. Germline assignment: CDR1 SGDLS and CDR2 YYNGEE. This CDR3 is 16 amino acids long. DNA of the CDR3: TGTGCCAGCAGCGTGGGGGAAGGACAGGGCGGTAACGAGCAGTACTTC. Translated, it gives CASSVGEGQGGNEQYF.

The chain joins TRBV29-1 to TRBJ2-1; D is perhaps TRBD2 (6 bases). Trimming left V 3 bases short and J 4 bases short, with 13 bases between. Per germline, CDR1 SQVTM and CDR2 ANQGSEA. This CDR3 has 14 amino acids. The CDR3 here is CSVETGDRYNEQFF. The CDR3 DNA sequence: TGCAGCGTTGAGACGGGGGATAGATACAATGAGCAGTTCTTC.

The chain combines TRBV28 with TRBJ2-5; 8 positions agree with TRBD2. The germline V gene encodes CDR1 MDHEN and CDR2 SYDVKM. V lost 11 bases, J lost 5 bases, and 13 bases stayed unmatched. CDR3 length: 14 residues. CDR3 sequence reads: CASGRGAAGETQYF. The CDR3 DNA reads TGTGCCTCTGGGCGGGGGGCGGCTGGGGAGACCCAGTACTTC.

This chain uses TRBV6-6 with TRBJ2-1, with 10 bases lining up with TRBD1. The germline V gene encodes CDR1 MNHNY and CDR2 SVGAGI (reference sequence). V shed 6 bases, J shed 6 bases, and the junction held 11 bases outside the gene matches. The CDR3 contains 16 residues. The CDR3 DNA follows: TGTGCCAGCAGCTTACCGGGACAGGGGATCCGCAATGAGCAGTTCTTC. It is translated as CASSLPGQGIRNEQFF.

The sample holds one count of this clone. The chain joins TRBV30 to TRBJ2-3; TRBD2 might be the D (7 bases). The CDR3 is 15 amino acids. V lost 5 bases, J lost 2 bases, and 17 bases lay in between. CDR1 GTSNPN and CDR2 SVGIG come from the germline V gene (reference sequence). The CDR3 nucleotides read TGTGCCTGGTCCACGGGGGCGGGGGCCACAGATACGCAGTATTTT. Its translation: CAWSTGAGATDTQYF.

A single count supports this clone. This rearrangement joins TRBV29-1 to TRBJ1-5; TRBD1 matches 9 bases. The CDR3 is made up of 15 amino acids. Germline-derived CDR1 and CDR2 are SQVTM and ANQGSEA. With V trimmed by 4 bases and J by 2 bases, 6 bases remained unmatched. The CDR3 region has the DNA TGCAGCGTTGGGGGACAGGGTGGGGGCAATCAGCCCCAGCATTTT. Its protein product is CSVGGQGGGNQPQHF. Looking up the rest from reference TRBV29-1 and TRBJ1-5 gives the full variable domain: SAVISQKPSRDICQRGTSLTIQCQVDSQVTMMFWYRQQPGQSLTLIATANQGSEATYESGFVIDKFPISRPNLTFSTLTVSNMSPEDSSIYLCSVGGQGGGNQPQHFGDGTRLSIL.

This clone has just a few counts. This chain connects TRBV28 to TRBJ2-1, with 9 bases identical to TRBD2. Unmatched junction bases numbered 7, after V lost 6 bases and J lost 4 bases. There are 15 residues in the CDR3. The germline V gene has CDR1 MDHEN and CDR2 SYDVKM. The CDR3 DNA reads TGTGCCAGCAGCGTAGCGGGAGAGCTATACAATGAGCAGTTCTTC. Translated, it gives CASSVAGELYNEQFF.

This rearrangement joins TRBV5-4 to TRBJ2-3, with 8 bases aligning to TRBD1. Trimming cost V 4 bases and J 1 base; bases outside gene matches: 5. The germline V gene encodes CDR1 SGHNT and CDR2 YYREEE (reference sequence). CDR3 size: 15 residues. The CDR3 sequence is CASSPPGQGTDTQYF. As DNA, the CDR3 is TGTGCCAGCAGCCCTCCGGGACAGGGCACAGATACGCAGTATTTT.

This CDR3 is CASSRKTGDLTGELFF. The CDR3 DNA reads TGCGCCAGCAGCCGCAAGACAGGGGACCTCACCGGGGAGCTGTTTTTT. This chain links TRBV5-1 with TRBJ2-2, with TRBD1 matching over 8 bases. The germline gives CDR1 SGHRS, CDR2 YFSETQ. Trimming at V came to 4 bases and at J to 4 bases, leaving 9 bases not matched to a gene. This CDR3 is 16 amino acids long.

The chain is built from TRBV4-2 and TRBJ2-5, with 10 bases identical to TRBD2. CDR1 is LGHNA, CDR2 YNFKEQ, per germline. CDR3 length: 16 amino acids. The V segment lost 1 base and the J segment 3 bases; nucleotides outside the gene matches: 5. The CDR3 bases are TGTGCCAGCAGCCAAGGACAGCGGGAGGGCGAAGAGACCCAGTACTTC. This codes for CASSQGQREGEETQYF.

Points on this clone: Other DNA sequences of this sample code for an identical CDR3. J is TRBJ1-5 and V is TRBV19; no definite D call. V lost 0 bases and J lost 4, with 4 bases in between. CDR1 is LNHDA and CDR2 is SQIVND in the germline V gene (reference sequence). The CDR3 totals 13 residues. The CDR3 nucleotides are TGTGCCAGTAGTATAGACCTTAATCAGCCCCAGCATTTT. This sequence encodes CASSIDLNQPQHF.

To note about this clone: One junction end disagrees with the germline gene, perhaps due to a read error. The V gene is TRBV7-9, the J gene TRBJ1-2, with TRBD1 matching 11 bases. The CDR3 is made up of 16 amino acids. Germline V gene sequence: CDR1 SEHNR, CDR2 FQNEAQ (reference sequence). CDR3: CSSSLVSGQGALGYTF. The CDR3 region has the DNA TGTTCCAGCAGCTTAGTGTCCGGACAGGGGGCTCTAGGCTACACCTTC.

The chain employs TRBV18 and TRBJ1-2, with TRBD1 as a possible D gene (6 bases). Germline CDR1 KGHSH, CDR2 LQKENI. Between the trimmed V and J ends, which lost 5 bases and 4 bases, there was a span of 17 bases. The CDR3 is 15 residues long. The CDR3 coding sequence is TGTGCCAGCTCAACCCTAGGGGGAAGGTCCTATGGCTACACCTTC. This sequence encodes CASSTLGGRSYGYTF. The entire variable domain, with the rest obtained from reference TRBV18 and TRBJ1-2, is as follows: NAGVMQNPRHLVRRRGQEARLRCSPMKGHSHVYWYRQLPEEGLKFMVYLQKENIIDESGMPKERFSAEFPKEGPSILRIQQVVRGDSAAYFCASSTLGGRSYGYTFGSGTRLTVV.

V is TRBV30 and J is TRBJ1-2; TRBD1 matches 10 bases. The V segment lost 3 bases and the J segment 8 bases; nucleotides outside the gene matches: 6. The CDR3 totals 13 residues. Germline-derived CDR1 and CDR2 are GTSNPN and SVGIG (reference sequence). The CDR3 bases are TGTGCCTGGAGGGACAGGGGGAGTGAGGGCTACACCTTC. The encoded protein is CAWRDRGSEGYTF. The whole variable domain, remainder taken from reference TRBV30 and TRBJ1-2, is SQTIHQWPATLVQPVGSPLSLECTVEGTSNPNLYWYRQAAGRGLQLLFYSVGIGQISSEVPQNLSASRPQDRQFILSSKKLLLSDSGFYLCAWRDRGSEGYTFGSGTRLTVV.

This clone was found once. V is TRBV19 and J is TRBJ1-4; the D is unclear. Germline CDR1 reads LNHDA; CDR2 reads SQIVND (reference sequence). This CDR3 is 16 amino acids long. V was cut by 5 bases and J by 0 bases, with 13 bases left in between. For the CDR3, the DNA is TGTGCCAGTAGTGTAACAGACTATGCAACTAATGAAAAACTGTTTTTT. Protein: CASSVTDYATNEKLFF.

The chain joins TRBV7-6 to TRBJ2-3; 8 bases map to TRBD2. The V gene end was trimmed by 5 bases and the J gene end by 0 bases; junction bases not matched to a gene: 16. The germline gives CDR1 SGHVS, CDR2 FNYEAQ. The CDR3 extends over 19 amino acids. CDR3 nucleotides: TGTGCCAGCAGCCGACGAGGACTAGCAGGCCCTTTTAGCACAGATACGCAGTATTTT. It encodes CASSRRGLAGPFSTDTQYF.

The chain is built from TRBV4-3 and TRBJ1-2; D is uncertain. This CDR3 is 16 amino acids long. V gave up 0 bases and J gave up 8 bases, with 19 bases separating them. Germline V CDR1 and CDR2: LGHNA, YSLEER. The CDR3 loop reads CASSQEDNRPGGGYTF. CDR3 coding DNA: TGCGCCAGCAGCCAAGAAGACAACCGACCCGGTGGCGGCTACACCTTC.

This clone showed up just once. The J gene is TRBJ1-2, the V gene TRBV7-9; 11 nucleotides match TRBD1. The CDR3 has 14 amino acids. Unmatched junction bases numbered 3, after V lost 5 bases and J lost 4 bases. Germline-derived CDR1 and CDR2 are SEHNR and FQNEAQ (reference sequence). The CDR3 spells CASSRTGGSYGYTF. CDR3 nucleotides: TGTGCCAGCAGCCGGACAGGGGGCAGCTATGGCTACACCTTC.

This chain connects TRBV7-2 to TRBJ1-2; TRBD1 matches 7 bases. Trimming cost V 0 bases and J 7 bases; bases outside gene matches: 14. This CDR3 comprises 17 residues. Germline CDR1 is SGHTA and CDR2 is FQGNSA. The CDR3 loop reads CASSLASDRETPRGYTF. The CDR3 nucleotides read TGTGCCAGCAGCTTAGCTTCTGACAGGGAAACCCCGCGTGGCTACACCTTC.

The chain joins TRBV7-7 to TRBJ2-5; no firm D call. The CDR3 spans 11 residues. V lost 7 bases to trimming and J lost 4 bases, with 7 bases between them. Per the germline V gene, CDR1 is SSHAT and CDR2 is FNYEAQ (reference sequence). CDR3 region: CASISLETQYF. CDR3 in DNA: TGTGCCAGCATCTCTTTAGAGACCCAGTACTTC.

The chain uses TRBV30 and TRBJ2-7; 8 nucleotides align to TRBD2. This CDR3 has 13 residues. Germline CDR1 reads GTSNPN; CDR2 reads SVGIG (reference sequence). Trimming took 3 bases from V and 2 from J; bases not matched to a gene: 3. The CDR3 bases are TGTGCCTGGAGACCGGGGGGGACCTACGAGCAGTACTTC. It is translated as CAWRPGGTYEQYF.

This clone occurred a few times. This rearrangement joins TRBV5-6 to TRBJ1-2, with 7 bases identical to TRBD1. CDR1 and CDR2 from the germline V gene are SGHDT and YYEEEE. With V trimmed by 0 bases and J by 5 bases, 4 bases remained unmatched. This CDR3 is built from 14 residues. CDR3 sequence (DNA): TGTGCCAGCAGCTTGGGGGACAGTTGGTATGGCTACACCTTC. It is translated as CASSLGDSWYGYTF. Together with reference TRBV5-6 and TRBJ1-2, the CDR3 gives the full variable domain: DAGVTQSPTHLIKTRGQQVTLRCSPKSGHDTVSWYQQALGQGPQFIFQYYEEEERQRGNFPDRFSGHQFPNYSSELNVNALLLGDSALYLCASSLGDSWYGYTFGSGTRLTVV.